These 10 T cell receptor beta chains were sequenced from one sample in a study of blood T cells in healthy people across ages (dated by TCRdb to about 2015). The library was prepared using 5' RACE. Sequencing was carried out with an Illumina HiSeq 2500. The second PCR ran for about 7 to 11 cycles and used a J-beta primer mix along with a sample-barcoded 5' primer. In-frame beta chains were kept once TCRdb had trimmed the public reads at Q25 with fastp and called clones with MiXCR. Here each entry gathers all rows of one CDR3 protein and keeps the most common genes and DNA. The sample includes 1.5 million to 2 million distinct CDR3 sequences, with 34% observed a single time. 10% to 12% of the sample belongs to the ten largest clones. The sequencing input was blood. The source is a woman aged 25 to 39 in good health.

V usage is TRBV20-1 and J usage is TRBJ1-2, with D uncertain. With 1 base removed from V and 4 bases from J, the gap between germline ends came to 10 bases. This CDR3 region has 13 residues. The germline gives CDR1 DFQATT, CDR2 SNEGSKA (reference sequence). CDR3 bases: TGCAGTGCTAGAGCCCGGCTAGTCTATGGCTACACCTTC. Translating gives CSARARLVYGYTF.

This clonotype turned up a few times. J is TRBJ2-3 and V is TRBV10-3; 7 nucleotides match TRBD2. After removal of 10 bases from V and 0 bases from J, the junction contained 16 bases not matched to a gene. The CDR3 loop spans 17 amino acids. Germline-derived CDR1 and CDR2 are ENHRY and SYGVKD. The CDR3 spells CATCGGGIPLSTDTQYF. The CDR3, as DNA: TGTGCCACCTGTGGGGGGGGGATCCCCCTTAGCACAGATACGCAGTATTTT.

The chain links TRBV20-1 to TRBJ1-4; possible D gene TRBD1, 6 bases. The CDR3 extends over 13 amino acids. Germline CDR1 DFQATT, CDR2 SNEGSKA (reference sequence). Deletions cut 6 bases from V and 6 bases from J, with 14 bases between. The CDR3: CSANRVGYEKLFF. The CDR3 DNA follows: TGCAGTGCCAACAGGGTGGGGTATGAAAAACTGTTTTTT.

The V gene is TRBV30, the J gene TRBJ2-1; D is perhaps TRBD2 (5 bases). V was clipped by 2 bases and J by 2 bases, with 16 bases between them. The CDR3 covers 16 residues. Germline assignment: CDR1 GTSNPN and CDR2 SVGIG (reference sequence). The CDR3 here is CAWSIGLAAAYNEQFF. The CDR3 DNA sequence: TGTGCCTGGAGTATCGGACTGGCGGCAGCCTACAATGAGCAGTTCTTC.

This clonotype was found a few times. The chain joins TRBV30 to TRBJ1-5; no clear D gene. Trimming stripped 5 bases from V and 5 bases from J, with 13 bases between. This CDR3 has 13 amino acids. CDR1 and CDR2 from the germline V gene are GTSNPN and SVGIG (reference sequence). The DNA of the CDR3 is TGTGCCTGGTCGAGTCGGGAGGATCAGCCCCAGCATTTT. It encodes CAWSSREDQPQHF. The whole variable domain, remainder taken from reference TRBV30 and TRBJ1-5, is SQTIHQWPATLVQPVGSPLSLECTVEGTSNPNLYWYRQAAGRGLQLLFYSVGIGQISSEVPQNLSASRPQDRQFILSSKKLLLSDSGFYLCAWSSREDQPQHFGDGTRLSIL.

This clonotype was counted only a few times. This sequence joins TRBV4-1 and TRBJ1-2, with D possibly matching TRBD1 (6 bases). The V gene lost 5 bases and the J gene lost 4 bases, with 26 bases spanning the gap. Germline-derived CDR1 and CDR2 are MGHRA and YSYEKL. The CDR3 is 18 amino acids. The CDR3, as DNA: TGCGCCAGCAGCTCACAGGCGGCAGGGGAGTCTATGAGCTATGGCTACACCTTC. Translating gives CASSSQAAGESMSYGYTF.

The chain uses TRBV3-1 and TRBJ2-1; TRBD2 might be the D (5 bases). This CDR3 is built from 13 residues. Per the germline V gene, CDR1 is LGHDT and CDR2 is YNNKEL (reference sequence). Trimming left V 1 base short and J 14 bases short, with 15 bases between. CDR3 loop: CASSQGRAGVEFF. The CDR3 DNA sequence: TGTGCCAGCAGCCAAGGGCGGGCCGGGGTAGAGTTCTTC.

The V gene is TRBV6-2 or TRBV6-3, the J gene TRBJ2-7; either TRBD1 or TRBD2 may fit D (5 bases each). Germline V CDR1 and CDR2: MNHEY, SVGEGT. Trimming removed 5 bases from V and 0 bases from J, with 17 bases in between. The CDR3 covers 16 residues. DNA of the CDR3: TGTGCCAGCAGTGGGGGTGGGGGAACGAGCTCCTACGAGCAGTACTTC. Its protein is CASSGGGGTSSYEQYF.

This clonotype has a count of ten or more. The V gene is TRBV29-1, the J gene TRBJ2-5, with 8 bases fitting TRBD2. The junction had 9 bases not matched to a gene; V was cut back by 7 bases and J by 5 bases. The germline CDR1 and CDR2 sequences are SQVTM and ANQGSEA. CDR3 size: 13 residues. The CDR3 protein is CSASGLGGETQYF. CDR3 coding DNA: TGCAGCGCTTCGGGACTAGGGGGGGAGACCCAGTACTTC.

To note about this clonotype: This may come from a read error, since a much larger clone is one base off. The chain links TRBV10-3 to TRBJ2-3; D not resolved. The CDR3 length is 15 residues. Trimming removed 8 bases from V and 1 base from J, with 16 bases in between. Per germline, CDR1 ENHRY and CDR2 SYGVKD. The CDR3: CAIPPSTFGTDTQYF. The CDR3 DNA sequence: TGTGCCATCCCCCCGAGTACCTTCGGCACAGATACGCAGTATTTT.